What follows is one T cell receptor (beta chain) and its context. The antigen remains unidentified. Researchers report immunoSEQ v3.0 was run at survey level. Produced via immunoSEQ multiplex PCR; TCRdb's table is partial and in-frame only. The sample records about 20,000 clones, roughly 92% being singletons. From germline, CDR1 is GTSNPN and CDR2 SVGIG (reference sequence). The V end was cut by 2 bases, the J end by 3 bases, with 5 bases between. There are 11 residues in the CDR3. These data belong to a study of long-term antiretroviral therapy in people with HIV. Study observations and caveats: Repertoires with HIV possessed tighter CDR3 length spans than those of controls. ART-treated samples gained diversity yet remained below transplant donor controls.

The V gene is TRBV30, the J gene TRBJ2-7; D gene unclear. Sequencing was performed on unsorted PBMCs, taken 4.4 years after starting antiretroviral therapy. This TCR derives from a woman between 50 and 59 years old with HIV. This CDR3 reads CAWSYSYEQYF. The CDR3 DNA reads TGTGCCTGGAGTTATAGCTACGAGCAGTACTTC.